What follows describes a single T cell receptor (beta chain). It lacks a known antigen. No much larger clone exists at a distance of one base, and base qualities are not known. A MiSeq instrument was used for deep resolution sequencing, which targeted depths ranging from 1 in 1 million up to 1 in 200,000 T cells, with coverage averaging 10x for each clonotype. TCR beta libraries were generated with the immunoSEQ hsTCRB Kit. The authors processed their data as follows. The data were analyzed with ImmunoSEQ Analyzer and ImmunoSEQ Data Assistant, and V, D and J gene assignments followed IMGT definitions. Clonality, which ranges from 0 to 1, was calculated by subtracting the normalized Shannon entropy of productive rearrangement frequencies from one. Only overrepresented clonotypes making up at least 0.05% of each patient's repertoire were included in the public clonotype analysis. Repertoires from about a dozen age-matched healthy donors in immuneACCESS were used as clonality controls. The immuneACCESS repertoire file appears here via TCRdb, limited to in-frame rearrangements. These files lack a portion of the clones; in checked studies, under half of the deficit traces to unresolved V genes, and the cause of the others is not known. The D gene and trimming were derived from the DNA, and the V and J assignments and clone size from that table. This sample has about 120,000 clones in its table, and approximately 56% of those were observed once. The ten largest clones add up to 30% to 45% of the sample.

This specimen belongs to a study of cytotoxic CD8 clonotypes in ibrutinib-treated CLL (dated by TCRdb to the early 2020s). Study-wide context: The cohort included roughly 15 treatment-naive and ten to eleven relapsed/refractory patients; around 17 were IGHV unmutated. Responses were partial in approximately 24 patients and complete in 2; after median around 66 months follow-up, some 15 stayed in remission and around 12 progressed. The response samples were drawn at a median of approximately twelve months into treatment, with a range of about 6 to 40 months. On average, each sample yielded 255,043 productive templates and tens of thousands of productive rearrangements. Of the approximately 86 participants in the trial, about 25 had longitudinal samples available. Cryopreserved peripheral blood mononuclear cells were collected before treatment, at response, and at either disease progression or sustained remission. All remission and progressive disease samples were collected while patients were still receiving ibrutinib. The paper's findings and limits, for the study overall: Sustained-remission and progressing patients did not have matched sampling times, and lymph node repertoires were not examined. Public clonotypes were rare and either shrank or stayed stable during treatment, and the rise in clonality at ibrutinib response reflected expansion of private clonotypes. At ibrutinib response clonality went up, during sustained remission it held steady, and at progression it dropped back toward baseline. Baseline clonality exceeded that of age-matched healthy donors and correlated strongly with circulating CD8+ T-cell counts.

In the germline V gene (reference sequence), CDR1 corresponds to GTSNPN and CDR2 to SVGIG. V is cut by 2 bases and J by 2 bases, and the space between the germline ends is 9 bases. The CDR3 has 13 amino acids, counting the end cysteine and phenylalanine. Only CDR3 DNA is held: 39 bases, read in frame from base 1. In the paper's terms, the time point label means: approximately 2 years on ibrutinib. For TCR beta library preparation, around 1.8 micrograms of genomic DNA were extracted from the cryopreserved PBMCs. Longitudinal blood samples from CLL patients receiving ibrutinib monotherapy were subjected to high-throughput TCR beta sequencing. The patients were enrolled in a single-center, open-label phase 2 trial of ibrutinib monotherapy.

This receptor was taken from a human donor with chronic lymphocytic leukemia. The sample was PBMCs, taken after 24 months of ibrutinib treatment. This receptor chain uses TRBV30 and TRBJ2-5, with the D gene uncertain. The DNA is TGTGCCTGGAGTAGAGGCGTACAAGAGACCCAGTACTTC. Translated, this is CAWSRGVQETQYF.